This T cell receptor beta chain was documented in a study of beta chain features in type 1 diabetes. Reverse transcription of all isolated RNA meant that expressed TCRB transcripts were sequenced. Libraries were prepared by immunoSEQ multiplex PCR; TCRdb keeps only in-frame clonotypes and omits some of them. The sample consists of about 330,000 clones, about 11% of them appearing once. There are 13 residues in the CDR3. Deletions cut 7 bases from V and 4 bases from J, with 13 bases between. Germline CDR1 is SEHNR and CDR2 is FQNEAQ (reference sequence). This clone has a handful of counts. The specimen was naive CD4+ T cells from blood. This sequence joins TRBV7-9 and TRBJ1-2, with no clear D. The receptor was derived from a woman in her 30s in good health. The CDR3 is CASTQEGFYGYTF. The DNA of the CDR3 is TGTGCCAGCACCCAGGAGGGATTCTATGGCTACACCTTC.